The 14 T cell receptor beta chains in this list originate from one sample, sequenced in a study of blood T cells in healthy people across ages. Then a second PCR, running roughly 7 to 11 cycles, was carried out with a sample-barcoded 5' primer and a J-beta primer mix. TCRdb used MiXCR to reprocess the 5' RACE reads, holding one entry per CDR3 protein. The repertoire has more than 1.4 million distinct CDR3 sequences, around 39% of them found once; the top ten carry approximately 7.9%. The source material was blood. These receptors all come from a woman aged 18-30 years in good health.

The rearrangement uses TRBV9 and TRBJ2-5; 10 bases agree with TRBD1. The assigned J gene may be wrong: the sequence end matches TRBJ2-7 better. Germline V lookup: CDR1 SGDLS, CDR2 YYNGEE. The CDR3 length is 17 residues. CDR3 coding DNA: TGTGCCAGCAGCGCTGGTGTTACCGGGACAGGGGCCCACGAGCAGTACTTC. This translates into CASSAGVTGTGAHEQYF.

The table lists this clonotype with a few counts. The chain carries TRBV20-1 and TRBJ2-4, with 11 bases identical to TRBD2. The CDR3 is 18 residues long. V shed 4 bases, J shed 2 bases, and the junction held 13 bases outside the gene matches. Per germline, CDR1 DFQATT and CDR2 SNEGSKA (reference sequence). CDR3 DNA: TGCAGTGCTACGATTAGCGGGGGGGCGGTCTTGACCAAAAACATTCAGTACTTC. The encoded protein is CSATISGGAVLTKNIQYF.

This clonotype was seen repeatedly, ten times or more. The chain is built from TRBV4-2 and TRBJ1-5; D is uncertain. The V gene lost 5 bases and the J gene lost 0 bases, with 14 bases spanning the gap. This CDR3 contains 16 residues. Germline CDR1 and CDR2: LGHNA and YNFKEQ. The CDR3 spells CASSIQTGFSNQPQHF. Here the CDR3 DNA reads TGTGCCAGCAGCATACAGACCGGATTTAGCAATCAGCCCCAGCATTTT.

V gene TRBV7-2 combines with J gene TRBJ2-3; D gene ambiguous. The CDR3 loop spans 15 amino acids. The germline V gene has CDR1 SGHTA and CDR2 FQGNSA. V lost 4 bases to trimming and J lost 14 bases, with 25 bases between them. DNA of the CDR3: TGTGCCAGCAGCTCCACGGCGGATAACCTTCCAATACGGTATTTT. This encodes CASSSTADNLPIRYF.

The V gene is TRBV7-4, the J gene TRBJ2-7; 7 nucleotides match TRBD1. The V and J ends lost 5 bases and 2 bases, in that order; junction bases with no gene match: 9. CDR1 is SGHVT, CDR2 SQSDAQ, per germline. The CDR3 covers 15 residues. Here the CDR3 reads CASSPGQYPPYEQYF. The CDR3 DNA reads TGTGCCAGCAGCCCGGGACAGTACCCCCCCTACGAGCAGTACTTC.

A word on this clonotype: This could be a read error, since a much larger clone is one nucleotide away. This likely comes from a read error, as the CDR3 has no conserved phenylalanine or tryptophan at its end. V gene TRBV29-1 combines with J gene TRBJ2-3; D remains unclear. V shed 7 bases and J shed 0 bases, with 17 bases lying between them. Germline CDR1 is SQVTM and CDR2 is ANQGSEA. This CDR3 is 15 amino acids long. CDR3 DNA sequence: TGCAGCGGCGCAAGTGCCTCTTATAGCACAGATACGCAGTATCTT. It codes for CSGASASYSTDTQYL.

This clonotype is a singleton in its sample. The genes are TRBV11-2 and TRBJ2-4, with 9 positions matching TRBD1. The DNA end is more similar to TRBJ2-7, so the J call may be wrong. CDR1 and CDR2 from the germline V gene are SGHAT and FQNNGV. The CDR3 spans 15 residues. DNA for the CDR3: TGTGCCAGCAGCCGCCGGGGACAGGGATCCTACGAGCAGTACTTC. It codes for CASSRRGQGSYEQYF.

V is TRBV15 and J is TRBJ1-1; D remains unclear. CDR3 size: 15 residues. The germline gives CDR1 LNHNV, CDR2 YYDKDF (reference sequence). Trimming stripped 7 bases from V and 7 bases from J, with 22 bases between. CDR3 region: CATTTAFDLIGEAFF. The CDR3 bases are TGTGCCACCACCACAGCTTTTGACCTCATCGGTGAAGCTTTCTTT.

CDR3 bases: TGCGCCAGCAGCTTCCGGGACGGTTCCTACAATGAGCAGTTCTTC. Translating gives CASSFRDGSYNEQFF. V usage is TRBV5-1 and J usage is TRBJ2-1, with D perhaps assigned TRBD1 or TRBD2 (5 bases each). Germline V gives CDR1 SGHRS, CDR2 YFSETQ. This CDR3 comprises 15 residues. Trimming shortened V by 2 bases and J by 1 base, and 10 bases separated the two germline ends.

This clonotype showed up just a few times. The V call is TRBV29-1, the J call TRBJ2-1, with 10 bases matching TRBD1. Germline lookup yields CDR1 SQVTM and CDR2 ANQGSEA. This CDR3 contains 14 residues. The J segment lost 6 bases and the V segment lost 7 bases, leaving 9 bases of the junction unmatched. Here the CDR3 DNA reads TGCAGCGCACGCCGGGACAGGGGTTTCAATGAGCAGTTCTTC. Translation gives CSARRDRGFNEQFF.

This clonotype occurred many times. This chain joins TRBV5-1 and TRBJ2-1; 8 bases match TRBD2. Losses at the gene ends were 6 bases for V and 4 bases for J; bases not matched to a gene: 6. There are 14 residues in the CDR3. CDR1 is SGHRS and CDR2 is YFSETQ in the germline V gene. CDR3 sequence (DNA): TGCGCCAGCACGCCGGGAGGGGGGTACAATGAGCAGTTCTTC. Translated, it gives CASTPGGGYNEQFF.

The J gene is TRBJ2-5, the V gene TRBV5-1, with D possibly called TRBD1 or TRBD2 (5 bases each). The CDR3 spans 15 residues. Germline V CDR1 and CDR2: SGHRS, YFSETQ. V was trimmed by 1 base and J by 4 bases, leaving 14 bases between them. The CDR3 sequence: CASSLYPGLLETQYF. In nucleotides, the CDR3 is TGCGCCAGCAGCTTGTATCCGGGGCTCCTAGAGACCCAGTACTTC.

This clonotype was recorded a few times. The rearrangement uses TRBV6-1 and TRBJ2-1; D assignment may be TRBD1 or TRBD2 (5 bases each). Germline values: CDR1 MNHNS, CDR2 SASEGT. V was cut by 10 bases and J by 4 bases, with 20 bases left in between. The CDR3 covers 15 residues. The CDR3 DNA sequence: TGTGCCACCTCATCGGGACGGTCCTATTACAATGAGCAGTTCTTC. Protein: CATSSGRSYYNEQFF.

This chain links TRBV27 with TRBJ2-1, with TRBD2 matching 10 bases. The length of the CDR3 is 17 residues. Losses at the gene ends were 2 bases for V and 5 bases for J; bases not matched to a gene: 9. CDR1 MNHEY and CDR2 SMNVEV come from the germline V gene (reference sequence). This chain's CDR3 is CASSLGLAGVGNNEQFF. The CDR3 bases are TGTGCCAGCAGTTTAGGGCTAGCGGGAGTAGGAAACAATGAGCAGTTCTTC.